This entry concerns a single T cell receptor beta chain. The specificity of this receptor is unknown. The record has no base qualities; no much larger clone is one base away. V ends up 5 bases short and J 6 bases short, with an unmatched junction base count of 4. Based on the germline V gene, the CDR1 and CDR2 sequences are MNHEY and SVGAGI. CDR3 length: 14 amino acids, cysteine to phenylalanine. Solely the CDR3 DNA is kept, with 42 bases framed from the first base. The sample is drawn from a study of blood T cell repertoires in COVID-19 (dated by TCRdb to between 2020 and 2021). Notes on the research overall: Samples from collaborators originated in the United States, Italy and Spain and spanned both the acute and convalescent phases of COVID-19. The prospective study material was composed of cDNA or gDNA derived from T cells, B-cell-depleted T cells, or PBMCs. The samples were drawn from two sources: the first 160 participants of the ongoing ImmuneRACE study, and approximately 1,300 subjects contributed by 6 global collaborators. Sample metadata almost always included a de-identified subject ID, COVID-19 status, age in years and sex. The repertoires were made available in a free public database intended to serve as a resource for research on the immune response to SARS-CoV-2. Deeply sampled blood TCRbeta repertoires from subjects exposed to, actively infected with, or recovered from COVID-19 were included in the dataset. Where HLA class I and class II types were available, the types were taken from metadata supplied by the sample provider, not from assay-based typing.

Collaborating institutions collected whole blood in K2EDTA tubes following their own protocols. For TCRbeta analysis, collaborator samples were shipped as frozen whole blood, as isolated PBMCs, or as DNA extracted from either sample type. The immunoSEQ Assay, a bias-controlled multiplex PCR, was used to amplify TCRbeta CDR3 regions from genomic DNA. Per the source publication's procedure: The number of nucleated cells in each sample was estimated from the amplification of reference gene primers within the assay. To quantify the absolute abundance of each unique TCRbeta CDR3 rearrangement, sequence reads were collapsed and filtered. For each sample, productive Simpson clonality was calculated as the square root of Simpson's diversity index across productive rearrangements. This immuneACCESS table, as held by TCRdb, lists in-frame sequences with V and J called but not all clones. Of the missing ones, under half trace to an unresolved V gene in checked studies; the others have no known cause. The V and J calls and clone size were taken over from that table, and D and trimming were inferred from the DNA. The sample table contains about 24,000 clones; only one count was recorded for around 86% of them. Approximately 7% of the sample is taken by the ten largest.

Overall study outcomes, separate from this receptor: The quantity of clinical and demographic metadata differed by source and by participant and was supplied without curation.

The sequenced sample consisted of peripheral blood. This receptor was identified in a man in his 70s with acute or convalescent COVID-19. The chain employs TRBV6-5 and TRBJ1-4; 9 of the junction bases match TRBD1. Read as DNA, the sequence is TGTGCCAGCAGTCTACAGGGGGCGGATGAAAAACTGTTTTTT. Translated, this is CASSLQGADEKLFF.